One sample yielded the 15 T cell receptor beta chains listed below, sequenced in a study of T cells after yellow fever vaccination. TCRdb redid the calling of the 5' RACE reads with MiXCR, one entry per CDR3 protein. The sample includes about 300,000 distinct CDR3 sequences, less than 9.5% of them seen just once. The sequences come from CD4+ T cells sorted from PBMCs, collected 5 days after the yellow fever booster vaccination. The origin of the receptors is a young man who received the YFV17D yellow fever vaccine.

This clonotype was counted only a few times. The rearrangement links TRBV14 to TRBJ1-6, with unresolved D. The germline V and J ends were trimmed by 2 bases and 7 bases, with 12 bases remaining between them. The CDR3 spans 15 residues. Germline values: CDR1 SGHDN, CDR2 FVKESK. The CDR3 DNA sequence: TGTGCCAGCAGCCAAATAAGTATACAAAATTCACCCCTCCACTTT. Amino acids: CASSQISIQNSPLHF.

This clonotype was found a few times. The V and J genes are TRBV18 and TRBJ1-3, with D unresolved. Germline V gives CDR1 KGHSH, CDR2 LQKENI. CDR3 length: 15 residues. The germline V and J ends were trimmed by 1 base and 3 bases, with 10 bases remaining between them. Here the CDR3 reads CASSPRVPDGNTIYF. CDR3 DNA: TGTGCCAGCTCACCACGAGTACCCGATGGAAACACCATATATTTT.

This clonotype was seen repeatedly, ten times or more. This sequence joins TRBV12-3 or TRBV12-4 and TRBJ2-1; no clear D. The CDR3 runs to 11 residues. Deletions cut 4 bases from V and 7 bases from J, with 5 bases between. The CDR3 sequence is CASSWRNEQFF. The CDR3 DNA is TGTGCCAGCAGTTGGCGGAATGAGCAGTTCTTC.

The chain couples TRBV2 to TRBJ1-2; 8 positions match TRBD1. This CDR3 spans 14 amino acids. CDR1 SNHLY and CDR2 FYNNEI come from the germline V gene. The V segment lost 4 bases and the J segment 5 bases; nucleotides outside the gene matches: 6. The CDR3 spells CASSGQGNSYGYTF. In nucleotides, the CDR3 is TGTGCCAGCAGTGGACAGGGGAACTCATATGGCTACACCTTC.

The chain links TRBV20-1 to TRBJ1-5; 8 nucleotides line up with TRBD1. The length of the CDR3 is 14 residues. With V trimmed by 4 bases and J by 11 bases, 13 bases remained unmatched. Germline loops: CDR1 DFQATT, CDR2 SNEGSKA (reference sequence). The CDR3 coding sequence is TGCAGTGCTATATCTGGACAGGGAGTTACAGCCCAGCATTTT. It specifies CSAISGQGVTAQHF.

This clonotype showed up just a few times. The chain employs TRBV9 and TRBJ1-1, with D tentatively TRBD1 (5 bases). The length of the CDR3 is 14 residues. Trimming removed 5 bases from V and 3 bases from J, with 14 bases in between. Germline CDR1 SGDLS, CDR2 YYNGEE. CDR3 nucleotide sequence: TGTGCCAGCAGGGTGGGGGATCGGGACACTGAAGCTTTCTTT. It encodes CASRVGDRDTEAFF.

V gene TRBV6-6 combines with J gene TRBJ1-1, with D uncertain. Germline CDR1 reads MNHNY; CDR2 reads SVGAGI (reference sequence). CDR3 length equals 13 residues. Trimming left V 2 bases short and J 9 bases short, with 13 bases between. The CDR3 region is CASSYKVARQAFF. As DNA, the CDR3 is TGTGCCAGCAGTTACAAAGTGGCAAGACAAGCTTTCTTT.

The chain couples TRBV12-3 or TRBV12-4 to TRBJ1-2, with D unresolved. V lost 3 bases, J lost 3 bases, and 11 bases lay in between. The CDR3 has 14 amino acids. The chain's CDR3 is CASSLSSGYYGYTF. DNA of the CDR3: TGTGCCAGCAGTTTGAGTTCCGGGTACTATGGCTACACCTTC.

The chain joins TRBV29-1 to TRBJ1-4; TRBD1 matches 9 bases. Germline CDR1 reads SQVTM; CDR2 reads ANQGSEA. The V segment lost 5 bases and the J segment 4 bases; nucleotides outside the gene matches: 2. This CDR3 region has 13 residues. DNA for the CDR3: TGCAGCGTTCGGACAGGGGATAATGAAAAACTGTTTTTT. Protein sequence: CSVRTGDNEKLFF.

In its sample, this clonotype was seen a few times. V is TRBV10-3 and J is TRBJ2-3, with D unresolved. From germline, CDR1 is ENHRY and CDR2 SYGVKD. Trimming took 0 bases from V and 0 from J, leaving 10 bases between them. This CDR3 has 16 residues. DNA of the CDR3: TGTGCCATCAGTGAGTCTTTATACTCTAGCACAGATACGCAGTATTTT. Protein product: CAISESLYSSTDTQYF.

This sequence joins TRBV4-1 and TRBJ1-1; no clear D. Germline V CDR1 and CDR2: MGHRA, YSYEKL. Trimming left V 4 bases short and J 2 bases short, with 17 bases between. The CDR3 has 16 residues. CDR3 coding DNA: TGCGCCAGCAGCCCTCAGGTTCAGCAAGGTAACACTGAAGCTTTCTTT. Protein sequence: CASSPQVQQGNTEAFF.

The chain uses TRBV5-1 and TRBJ1-3; D gene ambiguous. Deletions cut 0 bases from V and 4 bases from J, with 8 bases between. Germline V gene data show CDR1 as SGHRS and CDR2 as YFSETQ. The CDR3 length is 14 residues. In DNA form, the CDR3 reads TGCGCCAGCAGCTTGGCGGGGTTAGGAAACACCATATATTTT. This translates into CASSLAGLGNTIYF.

This chain uses TRBV4-2 with TRBJ1-6, with D uncertain. The V gene's germline CDR1 is LGHNA and CDR2 YNFKEQ. The CDR3 extends over 16 amino acids. V lost 4 bases and J 0 bases, leaving 10 bases between the germline ends. The chain's CDR3 is CASSPGRSSYNSPLHF. The CDR3 DNA is TGTGCCAGCAGCCCGGGCAGGAGCTCCTATAATTCACCCCTCCACTTT.

This clonotype was detected ten times or more. This chain links TRBV5-6 with TRBJ2-1; 9 positions agree with TRBD1. This CDR3 is built from 13 residues. V lost 0 bases and J lost 8; bases outside the gene matches: 0. Germline lookup yields CDR1 SGHDT and CDR2 YYEEEE. The DNA of the CDR3 is TGTGCCAGCAGCTTGGACAGGGGGCATGAGCAGTTCTTC. Protein sequence: CASSLDRGHEQFF.

This clonotype has just a few counts. The chain has TRBV5-1 and TRBJ1-5; unclear D gene. Germline lookup yields CDR1 SGHRS and CDR2 YFSETQ. V was shortened by 6 bases and J by 6 bases, with 16 bases between the two germline ends. The length of the CDR3 is 14 residues. CDR3 loop: CASTHEEGCQPQHF. In nucleotides, the CDR3 is TGCGCCAGCACCCACGAGGAGGGTTGTCAGCCCCAGCATTTT.